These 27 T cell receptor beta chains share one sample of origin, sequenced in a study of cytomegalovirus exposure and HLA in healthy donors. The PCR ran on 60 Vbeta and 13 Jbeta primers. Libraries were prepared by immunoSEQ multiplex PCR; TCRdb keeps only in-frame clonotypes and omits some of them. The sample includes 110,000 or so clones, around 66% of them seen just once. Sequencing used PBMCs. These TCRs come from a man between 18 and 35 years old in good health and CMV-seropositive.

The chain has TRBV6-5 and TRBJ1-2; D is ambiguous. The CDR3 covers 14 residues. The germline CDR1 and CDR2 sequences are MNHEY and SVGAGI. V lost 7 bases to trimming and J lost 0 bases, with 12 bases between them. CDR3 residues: CASTGTVTNYGYTF. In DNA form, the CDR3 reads TGTGCCAGCACGGGAACGGTCACTAACTATGGCTACACCTTC.

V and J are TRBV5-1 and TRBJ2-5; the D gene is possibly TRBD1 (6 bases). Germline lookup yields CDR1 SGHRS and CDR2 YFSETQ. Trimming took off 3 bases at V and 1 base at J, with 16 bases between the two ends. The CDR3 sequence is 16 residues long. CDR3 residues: CASSWPRGQFQETQYF. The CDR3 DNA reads TGCGCCAGCAGCTGGCCAAGAGGACAGTTCCAAGAGACCCAGTACTTC. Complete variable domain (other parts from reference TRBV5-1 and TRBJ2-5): KAGVTQTPRYLIKTRGQQVTLSCSPISGHRSVSWYQQTPGQGLQFLFEYFSETQRNKGNFPGRFSGRQFSNSRSEMNVSTLELGDSALYLCASSWPRGQFQETQYFGPGTRLLVL.

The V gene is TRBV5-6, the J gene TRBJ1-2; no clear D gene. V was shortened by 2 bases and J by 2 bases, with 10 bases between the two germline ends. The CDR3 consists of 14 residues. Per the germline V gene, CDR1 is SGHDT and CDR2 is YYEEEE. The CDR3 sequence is CASSLRGINYGYTF. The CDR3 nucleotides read TGTGCCAGCAGCTTACGAGGAATCAACTATGGCTACACCTTC.

The CDR3 protein is CASSYRLAGGQETQYF. The DNA for the CDR3 is TGTGCCAGCAGTTACCGACTAGCGGGGGGACAAGAGACCCAGTACTTC. The genes are TRBV6-6 and TRBJ2-5; 13 positions agree with TRBD2. Germline-derived CDR1 and CDR2 are MNHNY and SVGAGI (reference sequence). Trimming took 2 bases from V and 2 from J; bases not matched to a gene: 2. The CDR3 totals 16 residues.

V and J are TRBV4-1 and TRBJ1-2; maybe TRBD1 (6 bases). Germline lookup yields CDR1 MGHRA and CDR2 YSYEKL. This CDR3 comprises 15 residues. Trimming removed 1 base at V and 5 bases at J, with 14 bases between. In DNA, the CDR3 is TGCGCCAGCAGCCAAGCCCAGGGGATGGGGTATGGCTACACCTTC. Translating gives CASSQAQGMGYGYTF.

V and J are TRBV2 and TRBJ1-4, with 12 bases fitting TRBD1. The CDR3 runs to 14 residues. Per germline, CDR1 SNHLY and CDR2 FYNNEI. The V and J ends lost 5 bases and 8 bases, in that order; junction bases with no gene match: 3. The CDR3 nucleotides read TGTGCCAGCAGTACGGGACAGGGGGCGGAAAAACTGTTTTTT. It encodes CASSTGQGAEKLFF. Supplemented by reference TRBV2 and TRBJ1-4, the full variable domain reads EPEVTQTPSHQVTQMGQEVILRCVPISNHLYFYWYRQILGQKVEFLVSFYNNEISEKSEIFDDQFSVERPDGSNFTLKIRSTKLEDSAMYFCASSTGQGAEKLFFGSGTQLSVL.

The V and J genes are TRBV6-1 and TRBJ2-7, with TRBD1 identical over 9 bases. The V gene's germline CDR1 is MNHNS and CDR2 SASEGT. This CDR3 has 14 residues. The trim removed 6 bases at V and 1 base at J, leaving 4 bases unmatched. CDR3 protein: CASRDRGLSYEQYV. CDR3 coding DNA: TGTGCCAGCAGGGACAGGGGCCTATCCTACGAGCAGTACGTC.

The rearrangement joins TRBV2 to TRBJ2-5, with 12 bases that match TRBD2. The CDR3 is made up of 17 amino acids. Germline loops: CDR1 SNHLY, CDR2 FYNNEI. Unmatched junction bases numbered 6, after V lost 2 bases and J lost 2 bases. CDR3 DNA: TGTGCCAGCAGTGAACTGCTAGCGGGGGGGCCTCAAGAGACCCAGTACTTC. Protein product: CASSELLAGGPQETQYF.

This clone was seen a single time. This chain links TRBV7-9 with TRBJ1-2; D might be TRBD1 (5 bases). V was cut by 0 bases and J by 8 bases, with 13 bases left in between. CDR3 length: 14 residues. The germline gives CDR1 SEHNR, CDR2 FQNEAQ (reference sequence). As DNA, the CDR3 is TGTGCCAGCAGCTTAGCGGCGGGGCGCTTAGGCTACACCTTC. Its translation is CASSLAAGRLGYTF.

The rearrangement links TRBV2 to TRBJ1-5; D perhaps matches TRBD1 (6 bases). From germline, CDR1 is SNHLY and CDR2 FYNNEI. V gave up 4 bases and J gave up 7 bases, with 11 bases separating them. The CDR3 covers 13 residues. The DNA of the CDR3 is TGTGCCAGCAGTGGTGAGCAGGGGCAGCCCCAGCATTTT. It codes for CASSGEQGQPQHF.

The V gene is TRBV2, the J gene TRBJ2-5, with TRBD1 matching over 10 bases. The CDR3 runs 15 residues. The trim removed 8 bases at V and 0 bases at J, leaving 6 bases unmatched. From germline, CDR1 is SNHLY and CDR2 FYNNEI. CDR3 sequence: CASGQGVEYQETQYF. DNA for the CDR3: TGTGCCAGCGGACAGGGGGTCGAGTACCAAGAGACCCAGTACTTC.

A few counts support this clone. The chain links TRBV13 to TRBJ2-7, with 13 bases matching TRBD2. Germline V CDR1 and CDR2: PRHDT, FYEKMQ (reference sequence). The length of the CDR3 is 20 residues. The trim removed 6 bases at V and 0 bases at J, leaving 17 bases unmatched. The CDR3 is CASSAAGGLAGARSSYEQYV. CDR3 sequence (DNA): TGTGCCAGCAGTGCCGCCGGCGGACTAGCGGGGGCCAGAAGCTCCTACGAGCAGTACGTC.

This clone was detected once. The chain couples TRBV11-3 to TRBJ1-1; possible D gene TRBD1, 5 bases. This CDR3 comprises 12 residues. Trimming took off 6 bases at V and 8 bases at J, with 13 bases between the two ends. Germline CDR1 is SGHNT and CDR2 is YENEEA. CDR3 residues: CASSSDSREAFF. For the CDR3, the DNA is TGTGCCAGCAGTTCAGACAGCCGGGAAGCTTTCTTT.

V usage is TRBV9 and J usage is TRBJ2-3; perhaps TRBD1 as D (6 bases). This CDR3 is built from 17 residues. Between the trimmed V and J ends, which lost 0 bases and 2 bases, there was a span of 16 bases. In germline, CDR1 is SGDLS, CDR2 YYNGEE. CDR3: CASSVVQGLISTDTQYF. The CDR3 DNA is TGTGCCAGCAGCGTAGTTCAGGGGTTAATATCCACAGATACGCAGTATTTT.

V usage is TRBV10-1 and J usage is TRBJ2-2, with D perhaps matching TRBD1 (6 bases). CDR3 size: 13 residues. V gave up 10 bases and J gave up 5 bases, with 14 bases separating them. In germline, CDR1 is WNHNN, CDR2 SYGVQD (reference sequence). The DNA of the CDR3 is TGCGCCAACAAGACAGGCCTGACCGGGGAGCTGTTTTTT. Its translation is CANKTGLTGELFF.

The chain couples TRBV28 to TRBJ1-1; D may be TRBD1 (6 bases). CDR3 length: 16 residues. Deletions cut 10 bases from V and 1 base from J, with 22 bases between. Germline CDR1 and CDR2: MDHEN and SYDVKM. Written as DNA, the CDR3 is TGTGCCACCAACGCGATCCCAGGGGCTGGGAACACTGAAGCTTTCTTT. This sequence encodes CATNAIPGAGNTEAFF.

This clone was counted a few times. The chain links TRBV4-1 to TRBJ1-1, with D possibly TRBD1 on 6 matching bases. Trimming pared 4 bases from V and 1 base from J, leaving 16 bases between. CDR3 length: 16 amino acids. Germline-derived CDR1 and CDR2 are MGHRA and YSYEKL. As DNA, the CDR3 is TGCGCCAGCAGCCCCTTCGACCTGGACAGGAACACTGAAGCTTTCTTT. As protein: CASSPFDLDRNTEAFF.

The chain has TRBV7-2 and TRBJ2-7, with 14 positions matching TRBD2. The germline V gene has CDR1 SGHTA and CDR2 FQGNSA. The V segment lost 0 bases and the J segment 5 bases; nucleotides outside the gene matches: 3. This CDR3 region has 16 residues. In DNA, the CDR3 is TGTGCCAGCAGCTTAGCCATGGGACTAGCGGGGGACGAGCAGTACTTC. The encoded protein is CASSLAMGLAGDEQYF.

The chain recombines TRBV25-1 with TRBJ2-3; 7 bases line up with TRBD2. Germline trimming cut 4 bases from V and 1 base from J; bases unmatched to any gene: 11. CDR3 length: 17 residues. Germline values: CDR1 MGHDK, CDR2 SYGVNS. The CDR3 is CASSALWDYEGTDTQYF. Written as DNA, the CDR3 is TGTGCCAGCAGTGCACTTTGGGACTACGAAGGCACAGATACGCAGTATTTT.

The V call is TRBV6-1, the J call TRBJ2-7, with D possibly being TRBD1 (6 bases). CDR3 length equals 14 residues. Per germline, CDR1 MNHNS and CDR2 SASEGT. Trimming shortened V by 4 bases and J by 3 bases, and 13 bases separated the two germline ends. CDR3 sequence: CASSGPGARYEQYF. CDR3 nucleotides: TGTGCCAGCAGTGGACCAGGGGCGCGCTACGAGCAGTACTTC.

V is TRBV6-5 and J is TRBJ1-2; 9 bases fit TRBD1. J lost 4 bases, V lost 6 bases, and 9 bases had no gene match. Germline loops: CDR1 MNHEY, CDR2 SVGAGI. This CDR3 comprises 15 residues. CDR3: CASRKQGAVGYGYTF. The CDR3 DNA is TGTGCCAGCAGGAAACAGGGGGCGGTTGGCTATGGCTACACCTTC.

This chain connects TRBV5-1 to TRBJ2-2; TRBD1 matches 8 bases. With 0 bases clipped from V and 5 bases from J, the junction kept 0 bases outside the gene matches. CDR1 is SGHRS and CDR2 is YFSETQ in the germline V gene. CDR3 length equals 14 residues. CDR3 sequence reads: CASSLGQGTGELFF. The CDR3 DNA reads TGCGCCAGCAGCTTGGGACAGGGGACCGGGGAGCTGTTTTTT.

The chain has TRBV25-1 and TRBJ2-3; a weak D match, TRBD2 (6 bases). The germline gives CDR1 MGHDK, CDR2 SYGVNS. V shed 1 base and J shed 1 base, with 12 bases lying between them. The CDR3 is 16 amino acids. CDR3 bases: TGTGCCAGCAGTGAATCCATTAGCGGAGGCACAGATACGCAGTATTTT. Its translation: CASSESISGGTDTQYF.

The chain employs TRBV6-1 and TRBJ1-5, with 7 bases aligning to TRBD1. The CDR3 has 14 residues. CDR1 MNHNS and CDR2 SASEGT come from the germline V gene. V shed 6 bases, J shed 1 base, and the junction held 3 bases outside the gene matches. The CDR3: CASSDRESNQPQHF. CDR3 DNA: TGTGCCAGCAGCGACAGGGAAAGCAATCAGCCCCAGCATTTT.

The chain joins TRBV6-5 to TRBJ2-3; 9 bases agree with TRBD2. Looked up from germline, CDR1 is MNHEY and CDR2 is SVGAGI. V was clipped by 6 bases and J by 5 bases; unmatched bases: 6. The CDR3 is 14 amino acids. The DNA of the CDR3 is TGTGCCAGCAGGGCGGGGGGGCCTGGAGATACGCAGTATTTT. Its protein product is CASRAGGPGDTQYF.

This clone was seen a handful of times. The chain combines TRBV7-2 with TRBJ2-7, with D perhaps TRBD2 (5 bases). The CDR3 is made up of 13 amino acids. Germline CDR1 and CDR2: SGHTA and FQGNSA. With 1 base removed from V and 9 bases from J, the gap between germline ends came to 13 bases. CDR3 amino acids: CASSLGPDRGQYF. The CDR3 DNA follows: TGTGCCAGCAGCTTAGGTCCCGATCGGGGGCAGTACTTC.

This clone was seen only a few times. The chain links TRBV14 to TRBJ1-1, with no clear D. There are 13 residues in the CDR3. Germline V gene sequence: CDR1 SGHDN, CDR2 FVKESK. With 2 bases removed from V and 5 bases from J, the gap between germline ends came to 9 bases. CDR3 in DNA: TGTGCCAGCAGCCAATTGGTTAGAACTGAAGCTTTCTTT. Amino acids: CASSQLVRTEAFF.